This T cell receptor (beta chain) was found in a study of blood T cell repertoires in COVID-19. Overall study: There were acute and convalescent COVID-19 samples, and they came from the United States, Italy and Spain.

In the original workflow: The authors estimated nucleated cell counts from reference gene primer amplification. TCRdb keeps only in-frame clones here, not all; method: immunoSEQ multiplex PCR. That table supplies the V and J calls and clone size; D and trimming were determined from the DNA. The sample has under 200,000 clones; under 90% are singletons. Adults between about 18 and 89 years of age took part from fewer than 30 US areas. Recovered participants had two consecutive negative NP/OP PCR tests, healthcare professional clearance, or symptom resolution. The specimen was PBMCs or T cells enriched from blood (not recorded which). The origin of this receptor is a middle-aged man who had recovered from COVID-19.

CDR3 in DNA: TGTGCCAGCAGCCTTCCGGGGGAGAATGGCTACACCTTC. Translation gives CASSLPGENGYTF. The chain employs TRBV6-5 and TRBJ1-2, with D maybe TRBD1 (5 bases). Germline CDR1 MNHEY, CDR2 SVGAGI. The CDR3 consists of 13 residues. V shed 6 bases and J shed 6 bases, with 14 bases lying between them.